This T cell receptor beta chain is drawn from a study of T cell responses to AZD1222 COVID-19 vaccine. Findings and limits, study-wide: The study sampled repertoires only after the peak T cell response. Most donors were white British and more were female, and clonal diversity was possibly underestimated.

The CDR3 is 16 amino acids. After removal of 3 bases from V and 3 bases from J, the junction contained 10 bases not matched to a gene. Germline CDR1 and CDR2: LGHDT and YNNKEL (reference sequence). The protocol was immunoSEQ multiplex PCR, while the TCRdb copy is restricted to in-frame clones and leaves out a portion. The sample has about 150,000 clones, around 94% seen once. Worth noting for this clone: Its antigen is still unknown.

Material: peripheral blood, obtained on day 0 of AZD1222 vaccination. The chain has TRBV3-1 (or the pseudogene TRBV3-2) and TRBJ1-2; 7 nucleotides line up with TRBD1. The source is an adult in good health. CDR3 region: CASSQGARTGDYGYTF. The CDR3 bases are TGTGCCAGCAGCCAGGGGGCGAGGACAGGTGACTATGGCTACACCTTC.